This T cell receptor beta chain stems from a study of neurological immune-mediated disorders (dated by TCRdb to between 2018 and 2020). Turning to the overall study: Among the approximately 34 multiple sclerosis patients, relapsing-remitting MS was present in some 31 and secondary progressive MS was present in 3. Using UMI-based sequencing, the study compared peripheral blood TCR-beta repertoires from patients with HTLV-I-associated myelopathy (HAM/TSP), patients with multiple sclerosis, and healthy controls. Longitudinal samples, technical triplicates and paired sorted CD4+ and CD8+ T-cell subsets, alongside PBMC samples, were included among the roughly 96 TCR-beta libraries. Longitudinal HAM/TSP donors and healthy donors each had 3 time-points at intervals of about 3-40 months. Of the approximately 66 subjects in the cohort, about 14 were HAM/TSP patients, roughly 35 were multiple sclerosis patients, and about 20 were healthy controls. General conclusions and limits of the study: No association of the MS cluster with clinical or MRI features was observed, and the need for larger cohorts was stated by the authors. Repertoires from 18 of 34 MS patients were grouped by phylogenetic analysis into a cluster of related CDR3 sequences, suggesting a possible repertoire-level signature. Across subjects, expanded clones never shared an identical CDR3 amino acid sequence, which suggests that the TCR-beta repertoires in every group were private. The highest TCR clonal expansion was observed in HAM/TSP patients, whereas the lowest was observed in MS patients, even when compared with healthy controls.

This clonotype has at least ten counts. Its antigen specificity is not known. Within one base of it there is no much larger clone, and no base qualities were kept. Trimming costs V 3 bases and J 5 bases, and their ends lie 12 bases apart. Taken from the germline V gene, the CDR1 and CDR2 loops are SGHRS and YFSETQ. The CDR3 spans 13 residues, from the cysteine through the phenylalanine. Only the CDR3 part of the read is kept: 39 bases, read in frame from the first base. cDNA synthesis used template-switch 5'RACE with a primer carrying a 10-nucleotide random unique molecular identifier tagging each TCR transcript. Each sequencing run produced over 190 million TCR-beta sequences covering 15-18 subjects. The RNeasy kit was used for extraction of total RNA. The KAPA Real-time Library Amplification kit was used to amplify TCR-beta VDJ regions with primers for the TCR constant region and the 5'RACE anchor. A first PCR added sample indexes and Illumina adaptors, and a second PCR then raised library yield. After Ampure bead purification, the TCR product of roughly 650 bp was size-selected on a 2% E-gel SizeSelection system. Before pooling, library quality was assessed on a Bioanalyzer, concentration was determined with Qubit, and library quantification was performed with the Kapa Library Quantification kit. An Illumina HiSeq 2500 sequenced the libraries paired-end 2 x 150 bp. To increase sequence diversity, roughly 24-32% phiX was spiked into each library pool. The authors processed their data as follows. Quality-filtered reads were processed with the UMI-based MiGEC pipeline, and over 75% of raw TCR sequences were removed by the MiGEC pipeline during error correction. IMGT germline references were used for aligning VDJ genes, and each clonotype was defined as a unique CDR3 amino acid sequence together with its V-J genes. Clonal expansion, Shannon diversity, and CDR3 relatedness (CalcPairwiseDistances, ClusterSamples) were evaluated with VDJtools, and phylogenetic trees were built with CLCbio workbench. Clones with at least 8 unique UMIs were defined as expanded, with this threshold being based on coefficient-of-variation modelling across technical triplicates. TCRdb cleaned the public reads at Q25 with fastp, built clones with MiXCR and kept in-frame beta chains. Identical CDR3 protein sequences are pooled into one entry, listed with their most common genes and DNA. These V and J calls originate from TCRdb's pipeline instead of the authors' own analysis. The sample yields some 89,000 distinct CDR3 sequences; 3.5% to 5.5% were counted once. Jointly, the top ten make up 4.5% to 6% of the sample.

The time point label, read with the paper, signifies: longitudinal time-point 3. Unsorted PBMC libraries were generated from 2 million PBMCs stored in RNAlater at -80 °C until RNA extraction. Multiple sclerosis patients were enrolled in a US clinical protocol under which disease progression was evaluated by magnetic resonance imaging. Peripheral blood was subjected to Ficoll-Hypaque density gradient centrifugation to isolate PBMCs, which were then cryopreserved in liquid nitrogen. The sample comprised PBMCs. The TCR sequence derives from a woman aged 60-75 years with multiple sclerosis. Rearrangement joined TRBV5-1 to TRBJ2-7, and possibly TRBD2, on 5 matching bases. This receptor carries the CDR3 CASSSLLEDEQYF. The DNA reads TGCGCCAGCAGCTCCCTACTAGAGGACGAGCAGTACTTC.